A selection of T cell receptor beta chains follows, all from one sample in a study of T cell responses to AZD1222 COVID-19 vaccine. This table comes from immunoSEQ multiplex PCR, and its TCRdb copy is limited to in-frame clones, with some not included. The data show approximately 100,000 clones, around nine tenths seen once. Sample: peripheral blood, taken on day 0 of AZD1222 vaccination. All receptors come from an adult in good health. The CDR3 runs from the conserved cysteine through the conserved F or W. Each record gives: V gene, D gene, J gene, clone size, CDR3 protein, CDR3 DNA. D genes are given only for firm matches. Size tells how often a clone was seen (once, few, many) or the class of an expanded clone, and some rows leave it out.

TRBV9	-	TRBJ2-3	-	CASSPQAGLTDTQYF	TGTGCCAGCAGCCCACAGGCGGGACTTACAGATACGCAGTATTTT
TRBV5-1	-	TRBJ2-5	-	CASSLEVGWQLQETQYF	TGCGCCAGCAGCTTGGAAGTAGGCTGGCAGCTTCAAGAGACCCAGTACTTC
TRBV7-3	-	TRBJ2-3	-	CASSLLAVADTQYF	TGTGCCAGCAGCTTACTCGCGGTTGCAGATACGCAGTATTTT
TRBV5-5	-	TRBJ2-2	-	CASSLGDANTGELFF	TGTGCCAGCAGCTTGGGGGACGCGAACACCGGGGAGCTGTTTTTT
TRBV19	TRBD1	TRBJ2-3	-	CASRLDRGRDTQYF	TGTGCCAGTAGGTTGGACAGGGGGCGAGATACGCAGTATTTT
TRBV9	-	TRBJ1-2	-	CASSVEAGAGYGYTF	TGTGCCAGCAGCGTAGAGGCGGGGGCAGGCTATGGCTACACCTTC
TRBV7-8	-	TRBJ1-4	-	CASSSPALVEKLFF	TGTGCCAGCAGCTCCCCAGCCTTAGTCGAAAAACTGTTTTTT
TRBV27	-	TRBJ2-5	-	CASSISPGSSGTQYF	TGTGCCAGCAGTATCTCCCCAGGGTCCTCGGGGACCCAGTACTTC
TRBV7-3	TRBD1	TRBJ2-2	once	CASSYDRVVDTGELFF	TGTGCCAGCAGCTACGACAGGGTTGTGGACACCGGGGAGCTGTTTTTT
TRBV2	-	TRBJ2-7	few	CASTGSHEQYF	TGTGCCAGCACCGGGAGCCACGAGCAGTACTTC
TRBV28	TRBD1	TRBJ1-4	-	CASGTGAKGNEKLFF	TGTGCCAGCGGAACAGGGGCTAAAGGAAATGAAAAACTGTTTTTT
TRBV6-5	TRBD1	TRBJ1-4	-	CASSYVTGGGEKLFF	TGTGCCAGCAGTTACGTAACAGGGGGAGGAGAAAAACTGTTTTTT
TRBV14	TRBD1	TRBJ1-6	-	CASSQVWQGGSYNSPLHF	TGTGCCAGCAGCCAAGTTTGGCAGGGGGGCTCCTATAATTCACCCCTCCACTTT
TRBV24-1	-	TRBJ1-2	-	CATSDLQGSYGYTF	TGTGCCACCAGTGACCTACAGGGAAGCTATGGCTACACCTTC
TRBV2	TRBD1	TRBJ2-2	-	CASRATGTGELFF	TGTGCCAGCAGAGCGACAGGGACCGGGGAACTGTTTTTT
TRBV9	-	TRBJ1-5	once	CASSPGGGDNQPQHF	TGTGCCAGCAGCCCCGGTGGGGGAGACAATCAGCCCCAGCATTTT
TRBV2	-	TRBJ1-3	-	CASSIQGSSGNTIYF	TGTGCCAGCAGCATACAGGGTTCCTCTGGAAACACCATATATTTT
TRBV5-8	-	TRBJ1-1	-	CASSLYAGPNTEAFF	TGTGCCAGCAGCTTGTACGCCGGACCGAACACTGAAGCTTTCTTT
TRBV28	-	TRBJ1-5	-	CASSYAPGGVGNQPQHF	TGTGCCAGCAGTTATGCCCCCGGGGGGGTAGGCAATCAGCCCCAGCATTTT
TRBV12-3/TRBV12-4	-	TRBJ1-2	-	CASSLGSNYGYTF	TGTGCCAGCAGTTTAGGGTCGAACTATGGCTACACCTTC
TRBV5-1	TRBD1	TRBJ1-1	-	CASSRRPGQGSPEAFF	TGCGCCAGCAGCCGACGCCCGGGACAGGGATCACCTGAAGCTTTCTTT
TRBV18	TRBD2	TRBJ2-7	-	CASSLGASGSYEQYF	TGTGCCAGCTCACTGGGGGCTAGCGGGAGTTACGAGCAGTACTTC
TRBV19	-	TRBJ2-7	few	CALKLREQYF	TGTGCACTCAAACTCCGCGAGCAGTACTTC
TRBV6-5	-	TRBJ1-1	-	CASRVHMKDTEAFF	TGTGCCAGCAGAGTACATATGAAAGACACTGAAGCTTTCTTT
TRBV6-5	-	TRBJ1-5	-	CASTWGDTNQPQHF	TGTGCCAGCACCTGGGGCGATACCAATCAGCCCCAGCATTTT
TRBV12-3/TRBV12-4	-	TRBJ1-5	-	CASSYRARQPQHF	TGTGCCAGCAGTTACAGGGCTCGACAGCCCCAGCATTTT
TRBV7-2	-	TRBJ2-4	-	CASSSQGRTSRAKNIQYF	TGTGCCAGCAGCTCACAGGGTCGCACATCAAGAGCCAAAAACATTCAGTACTTC
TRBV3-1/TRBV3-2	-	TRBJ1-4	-	CASSQRGGTNEKLFF	TGTGCCAGCAGCCAAAGGGGGGGGACTAATGAAAAACTGTTTTTT
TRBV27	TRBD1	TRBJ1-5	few	CASSLGTGPNRNQPQHF	TGTGCCAGCAGCCTCGGGACAGGCCCGAATCGCAATCAGCCCCAGCATTTT
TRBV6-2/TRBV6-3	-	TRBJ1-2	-	CASSYNGQLYGYTF	TGTGCCAGCAGTTACAATGGACAGCTTTATGGCTACACCTTC
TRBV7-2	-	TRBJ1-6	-	CASSLGVRSPLHF	TGTGCCAGCAGCTTAGGGGTACGGTCACCCCTCCACTTT
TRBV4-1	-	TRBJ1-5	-	CASSPGGAQVNQPQHF	TGCGCCAGCAGCCCAGGTGGCGCTCAGGTAAATCAGCCCCAGCATTTT
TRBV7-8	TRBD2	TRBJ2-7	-	CASSLVGGLAGAQYF	TGTGCCAGCAGCTTAGTGGGAGGGTTGGCGGGAGCACAGTACTTC
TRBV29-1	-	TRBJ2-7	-	CSGGQTYEQYF	TGCAGCGGTGGACAGACCTACGAGCAGTACTTC
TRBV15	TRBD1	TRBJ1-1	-	CATSRTGVGAFF	TGTGCCACCAGCAGAACAGGGGTAGGGGCTTTCTTT
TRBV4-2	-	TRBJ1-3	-	CASSHFKDSPSGNTIYF	TGTGCCAGCAGCCATTTCAAGGACAGCCCCTCTGGAAACACCATATATTTT
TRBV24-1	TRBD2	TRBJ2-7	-	CATSDHGERGYEQYF	TGTGCCACCAGTGATCACGGCGAGCGGGGCTACGAGCAGTACTTC
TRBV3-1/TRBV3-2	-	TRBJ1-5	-	CASSQHRANSNQPQHF	TGTGCCAGCAGCCAACACCGGGCCAATAGCAATCAGCCCCAGCATTTT
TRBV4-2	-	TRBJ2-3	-	CASSHPVEAPSTDTQYF	TGTGCCAGCAGCCACCCGGTCGAGGCTCCAAGCACAGATACGCAGTATTTT